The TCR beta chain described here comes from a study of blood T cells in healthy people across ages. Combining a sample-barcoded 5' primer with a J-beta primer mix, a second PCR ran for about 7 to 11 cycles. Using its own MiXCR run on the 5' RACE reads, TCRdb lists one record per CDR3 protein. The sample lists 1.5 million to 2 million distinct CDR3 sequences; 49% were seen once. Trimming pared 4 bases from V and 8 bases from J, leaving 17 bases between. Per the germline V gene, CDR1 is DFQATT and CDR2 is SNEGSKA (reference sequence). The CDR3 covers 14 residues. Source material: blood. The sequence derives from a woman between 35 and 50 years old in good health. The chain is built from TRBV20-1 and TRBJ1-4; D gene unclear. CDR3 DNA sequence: TGCAGTGCTAAACGGCCGGCGCGGCAGGAAAAACTGTTTTTT. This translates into CSAKRPARQEKLFF.